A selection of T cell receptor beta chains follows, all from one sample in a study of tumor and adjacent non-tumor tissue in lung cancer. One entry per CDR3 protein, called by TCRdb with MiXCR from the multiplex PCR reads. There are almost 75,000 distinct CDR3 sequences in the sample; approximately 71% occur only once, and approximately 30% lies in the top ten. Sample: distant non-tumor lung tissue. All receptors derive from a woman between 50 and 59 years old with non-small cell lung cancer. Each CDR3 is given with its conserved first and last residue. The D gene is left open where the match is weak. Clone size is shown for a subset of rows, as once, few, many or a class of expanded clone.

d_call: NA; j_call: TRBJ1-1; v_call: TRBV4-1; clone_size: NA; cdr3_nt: TGCACCAGCAGCCAAGATCTATACAGGGCCGGCACTGAAGCTTTCTTT; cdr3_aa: CTSSQDLYRAGTEAFF
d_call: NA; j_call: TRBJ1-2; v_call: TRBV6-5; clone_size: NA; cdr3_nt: TGTGCCAGCAGATACTTTCAGGGGAGCGGTGGCTACACCTTC; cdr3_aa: CASRYFQGSGGYTF
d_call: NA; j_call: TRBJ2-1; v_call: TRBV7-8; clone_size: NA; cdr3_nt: TGTCCCAGGAGCCTAGTGGGGGTCCCGGACAGAAACAATGAGCAGTTCTTC; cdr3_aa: CPRSLVGVPDRNNEQFF
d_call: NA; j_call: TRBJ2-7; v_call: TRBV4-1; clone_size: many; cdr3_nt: TGCGCCAGCAGCCAAGGACCCATGTGGTCTGACGAGCAGTACTTC; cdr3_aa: CASSQGPMWSDEQYF
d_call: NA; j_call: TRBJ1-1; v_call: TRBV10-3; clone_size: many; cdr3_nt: TGTGCCATCAGTGAGGTCTCGCTAAGGACCAACACTGAAGCTTTCTTT; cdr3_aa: CAISEVSLRTNTEAFF
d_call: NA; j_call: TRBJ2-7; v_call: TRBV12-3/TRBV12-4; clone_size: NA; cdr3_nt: TGTGCCAGGAGTTTTTTGGGCTACGAGCAATACTTC; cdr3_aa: CARSFLGYEQYF
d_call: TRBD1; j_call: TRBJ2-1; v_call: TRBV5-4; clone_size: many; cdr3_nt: TGTGCCAGCAGCCCGATGACAGGGGACGGTGAGCAGTTCTTC; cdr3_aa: CASSPMTGDGEQFF
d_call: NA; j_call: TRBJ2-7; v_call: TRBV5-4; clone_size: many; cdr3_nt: TGTGCCAGCAGCTTGGACGGAACCTGGTCCTACGAGCAGTACTTC; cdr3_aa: CASSLDGTWSYEQYF
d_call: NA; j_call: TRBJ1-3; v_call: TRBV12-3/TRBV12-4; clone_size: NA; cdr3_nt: TGCGTCACCCCGTATACCGCCTCTGGAAACACCATATATTTT; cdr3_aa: CVTPYTASGNTIYF
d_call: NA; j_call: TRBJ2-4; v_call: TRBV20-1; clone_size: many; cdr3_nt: TGCAGTGCTCTGGATAAAAACATTCAGTACTTC; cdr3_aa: CSALDKNIQYF
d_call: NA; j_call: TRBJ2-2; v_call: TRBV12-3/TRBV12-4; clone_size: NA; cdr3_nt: TGTGCCTGGGGTACTCGACCGGCTAGCGGGGAGCTGTTTTTT; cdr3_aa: CAWGTRPASGELFF
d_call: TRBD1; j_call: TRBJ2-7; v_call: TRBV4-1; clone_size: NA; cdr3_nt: TGCGCCAGTAGCCACGAGGGGGGGGGACAGGGCGTAACCTACGAGCAGTACTTC; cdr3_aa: CASSHEGGGQGVTYEQYF
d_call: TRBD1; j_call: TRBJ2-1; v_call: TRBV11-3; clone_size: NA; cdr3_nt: TGTGCCAGCAGCTTAGCAGGGGGCAATGAACAGTCCTTC; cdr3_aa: CASSLAGGNEQSF
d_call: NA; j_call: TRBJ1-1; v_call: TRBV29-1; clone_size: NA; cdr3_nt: TGCAACGTAGAGAGGGAGAACACTGAAGCTTTCTTT; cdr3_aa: CNVERENTEAFF
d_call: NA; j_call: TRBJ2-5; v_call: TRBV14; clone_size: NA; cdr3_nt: TGTGCCAGCAGCCAAGGGTACAGCCGAGTAGGACAGACCCAGTACTTC; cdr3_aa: CASSQGYSRVGQTQYF
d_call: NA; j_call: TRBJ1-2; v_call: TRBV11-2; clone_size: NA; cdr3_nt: TGTGCCAGCAGCTTAGAGTTATGGAGCGGCTACACCTTC; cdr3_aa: CASSLELWSGYTF
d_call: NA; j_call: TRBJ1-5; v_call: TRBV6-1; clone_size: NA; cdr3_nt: TGTGCCGGCAGTGCCTTCCGTCTCAATCAGCCCCAGCATTTT; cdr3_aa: CAGSAFRLNQPQHF
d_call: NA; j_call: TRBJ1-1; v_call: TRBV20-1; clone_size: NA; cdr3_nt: TGCAGTGCTAGTCGTTTCCCTGGGCAGACGACCTCTTTCTTT; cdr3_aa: CSASRFPGQTTSFF
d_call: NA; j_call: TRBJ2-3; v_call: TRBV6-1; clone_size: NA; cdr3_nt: TGTGCCAGCAGTGTTGTGGGGCCCAATCAACCCCAGTATTTT; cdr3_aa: CASSVVGPNQPQYF
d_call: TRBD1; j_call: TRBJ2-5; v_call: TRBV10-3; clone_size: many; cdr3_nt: TGTGCCATCAGTGTCGGACAGGGGGGAACCCAAGAGACCCAGTACTTC; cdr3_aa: CAISVGQGGTQETQYF
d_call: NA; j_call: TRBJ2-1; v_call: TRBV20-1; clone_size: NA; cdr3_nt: TGCAGTGTTGCGGGAAATACGGGTGAGCAGTTCTTC; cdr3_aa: CSVAGNTGEQFF
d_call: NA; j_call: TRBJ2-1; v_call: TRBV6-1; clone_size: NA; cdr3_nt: TGTGCCAGCTTCGACGGATACGATGAGCAGTTCTTC; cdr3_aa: CASFDGYDEQFF
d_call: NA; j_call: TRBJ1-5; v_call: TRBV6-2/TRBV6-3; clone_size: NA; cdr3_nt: TGTGCCAGTAGAGCGGGGGGCGCCAATCAGTCCCAGCATTTT; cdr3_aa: CASRAGGANQSQHF
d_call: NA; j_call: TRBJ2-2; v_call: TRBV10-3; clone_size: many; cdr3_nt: TGTGCCATCACGGGAGGAGGACAGAGCACCGGGGAGCTGTTTTTT; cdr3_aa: CAITGGGQSTGELFF
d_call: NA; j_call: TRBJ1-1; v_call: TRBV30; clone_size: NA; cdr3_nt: TGTGCCACCCCGAGGGTCGGCGGGCTGAACACTGAAGCTTTCTTT; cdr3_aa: CATPRVGGLNTEAFF
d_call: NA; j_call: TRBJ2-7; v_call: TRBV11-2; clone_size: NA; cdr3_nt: TGTGCCAGCAGCTTATCTCCGAATCCCTCCTACGACCAGTACTTT; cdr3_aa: CASSLSPNPSYDQYF
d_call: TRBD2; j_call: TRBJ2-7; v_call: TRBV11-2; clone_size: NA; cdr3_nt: TGTGCTGGCAGCTTAGTAGCGGGCGAGAGGGGCGAGCAGTACTTC; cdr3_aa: CAGSLVAGERGEQYF
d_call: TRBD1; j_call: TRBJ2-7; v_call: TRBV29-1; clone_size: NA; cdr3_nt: TGCAGCGTTGACTCGCCGAAACAGGGGGCGTCCGAGCAGTACTTC; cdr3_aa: CSVDSPKQGASEQYF
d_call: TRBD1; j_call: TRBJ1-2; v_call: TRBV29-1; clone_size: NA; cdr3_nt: TGCAGGGGGGGACAGGAAGTGAAACGCTACACCTTC; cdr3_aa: CRGGQEVKRYTF
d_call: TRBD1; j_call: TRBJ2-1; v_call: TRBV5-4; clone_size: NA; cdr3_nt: TGTGCCAGCAGCCTAGACAGGGGCTCCTACAATGAGCAGTCCTTC; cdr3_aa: CASSLDRGSYNEQSF
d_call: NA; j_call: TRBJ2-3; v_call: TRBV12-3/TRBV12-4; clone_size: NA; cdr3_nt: TGTGCCAGCAGTGGCAATACACTAAGAGATCCGCAGTATTTT; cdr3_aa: CASSGNTLRDPQYF
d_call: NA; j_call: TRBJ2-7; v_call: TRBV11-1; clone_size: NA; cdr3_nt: TGTGCCTACAGCCCTCATGGCAACACAGGTCGGGACGAGCAGTACTTC; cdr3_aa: CAYSPHGNTGRDEQYF
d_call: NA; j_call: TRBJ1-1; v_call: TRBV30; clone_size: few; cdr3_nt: TGTGCCTGGAGGCCCCCGGGGGCAGGGTGGAACACTGAAGCTTTCTTT; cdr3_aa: CAWRPPGAGWNTEAFF
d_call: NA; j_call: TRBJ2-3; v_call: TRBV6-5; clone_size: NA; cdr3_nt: TGTGCCAGCAGTTGCTCCCCAGGCGGAAGGGCCTCAGGAGATACGCAGTATTTC; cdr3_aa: CASSCSPGGRASGDTQYF
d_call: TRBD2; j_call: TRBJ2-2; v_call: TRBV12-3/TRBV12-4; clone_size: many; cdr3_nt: TGTGCCAGCAGTTTATTTCTCCTAGCGGGAAATGGGGAGCTGTTTTTT; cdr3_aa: CASSLFLLAGNGELFF
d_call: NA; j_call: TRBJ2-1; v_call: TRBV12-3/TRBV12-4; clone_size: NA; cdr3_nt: TGTGCCAGCCTCCAGGGAGTCGATCCCTCGGCTAGAAGCTCCTACAATGAGCAGTTCTTC; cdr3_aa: CASLQGVDPSARSSYNEQFF
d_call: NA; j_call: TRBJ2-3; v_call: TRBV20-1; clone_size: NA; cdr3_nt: TGCAGTGGGGCCGGCGGGCTGACGATGGATATGCAGTATTTT; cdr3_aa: CSGAGGLTMDMQYF
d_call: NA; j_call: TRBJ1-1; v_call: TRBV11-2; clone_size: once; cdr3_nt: TGTGCCAGCATCTTACTAGTCGGCCGTGGAGACACTGAAGCTTTCTTT; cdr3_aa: CASILLVGRGDTEAFF
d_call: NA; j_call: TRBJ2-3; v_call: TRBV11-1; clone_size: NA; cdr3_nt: TGTGCCAGCAGCTTCACTATGGGGTCCATAGATACGCTGTATTTT; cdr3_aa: CASSFTMGSIDTLYF
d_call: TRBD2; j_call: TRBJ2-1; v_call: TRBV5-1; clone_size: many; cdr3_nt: TGCGCCAGCAGCATCTCTAGCGGTTTGAATGAGCAGTTCTTC; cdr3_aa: CASSISSGLNEQFF
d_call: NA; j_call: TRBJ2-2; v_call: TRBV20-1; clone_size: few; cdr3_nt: TGCAGTGCTAGAGATTTTTCGGGGCCCCCTACCGGGGAGCTGTTTTTT; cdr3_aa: CSARDFSGPPTGELFF
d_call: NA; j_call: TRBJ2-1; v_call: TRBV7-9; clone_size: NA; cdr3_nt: TGTGCCAGCAGCTGGCAGGAAGGCCCAGCCAATGAGCAGTTCTTC; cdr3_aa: CASSWQEGPANEQFF
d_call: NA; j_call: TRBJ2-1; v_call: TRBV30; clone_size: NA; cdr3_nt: TGTGCCTGGAGTGTTGGAAGGAGCTCCTACAATAAGCAGTTCTTC; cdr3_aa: CAWSVGRSSYNKQFF
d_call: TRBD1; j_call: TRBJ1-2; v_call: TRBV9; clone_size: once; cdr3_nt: TGTGCCAGCAGCGCGGGACAGGGGGCCTATGGCTACACCTTC; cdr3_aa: CASSAGQGAYGYTF
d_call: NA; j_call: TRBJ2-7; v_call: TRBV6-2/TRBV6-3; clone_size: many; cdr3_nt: TGTGCCAGCAGTCGACACCAATACGAGCAGTACTTC; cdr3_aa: CASSRHQYEQYF
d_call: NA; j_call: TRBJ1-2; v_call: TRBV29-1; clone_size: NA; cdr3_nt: TGCCGCGTCCTAATTGGACAAGGGGCACAAGGCTACACCTTC; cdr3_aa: CRVLIGQGAQGYTF
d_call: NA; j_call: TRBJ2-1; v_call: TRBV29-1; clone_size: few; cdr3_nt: TGCAGCGTGAAGACAGTCTCAGAATGGAATGAGCAGTTCTTC; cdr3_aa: CSVKTVSEWNEQFF
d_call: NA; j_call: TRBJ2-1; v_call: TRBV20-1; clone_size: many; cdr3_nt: TGCAGTGCTAGTCTAAAGTGGGGAGGGGGCAATGAGCAGTTCTTC; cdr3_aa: CSASLKWGGGNEQFF
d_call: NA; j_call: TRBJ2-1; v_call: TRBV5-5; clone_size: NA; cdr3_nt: TGTGCCAGCAGCTTGCCCAGTCTTGACAATGAGCAGTTCTTC; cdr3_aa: CASSLPSLDNEQFF
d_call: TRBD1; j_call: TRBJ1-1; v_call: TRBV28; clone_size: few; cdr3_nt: TGTGCCAGCAGTTTACCCCCGGGACAGGGGTTCATGAACACTGAAGCTTTCTTT; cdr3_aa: CASSLPPGQGFMNTEAFF
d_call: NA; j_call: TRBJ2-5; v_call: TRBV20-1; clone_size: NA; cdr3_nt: TGCAGTGCCCCCGATTGGGATCAAGAGACCCAGTACTTC; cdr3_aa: CSAPDWDQETQYF
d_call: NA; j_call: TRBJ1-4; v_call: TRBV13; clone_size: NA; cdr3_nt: TGTGCCAGCGGCTTATACGGGCCCGAGGGGAAACTGTTTTTT; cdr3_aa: CASGLYGPEGKLFF